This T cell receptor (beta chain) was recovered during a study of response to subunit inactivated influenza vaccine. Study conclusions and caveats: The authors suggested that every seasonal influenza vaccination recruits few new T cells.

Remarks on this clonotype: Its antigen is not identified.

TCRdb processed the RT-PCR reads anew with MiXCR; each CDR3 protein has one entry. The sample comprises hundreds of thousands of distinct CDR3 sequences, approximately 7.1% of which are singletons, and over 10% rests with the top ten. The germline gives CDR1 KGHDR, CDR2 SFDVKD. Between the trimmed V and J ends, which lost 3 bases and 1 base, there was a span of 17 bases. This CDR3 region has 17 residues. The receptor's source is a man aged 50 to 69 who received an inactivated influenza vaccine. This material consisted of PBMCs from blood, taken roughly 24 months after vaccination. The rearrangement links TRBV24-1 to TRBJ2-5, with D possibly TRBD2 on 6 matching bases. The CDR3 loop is CATSDHRLGLFQETQYF. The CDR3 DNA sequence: TGTGCCACCAGTGATCACCGTTTGGGACTCTTCCAAGAGACCCAGTACTTC.